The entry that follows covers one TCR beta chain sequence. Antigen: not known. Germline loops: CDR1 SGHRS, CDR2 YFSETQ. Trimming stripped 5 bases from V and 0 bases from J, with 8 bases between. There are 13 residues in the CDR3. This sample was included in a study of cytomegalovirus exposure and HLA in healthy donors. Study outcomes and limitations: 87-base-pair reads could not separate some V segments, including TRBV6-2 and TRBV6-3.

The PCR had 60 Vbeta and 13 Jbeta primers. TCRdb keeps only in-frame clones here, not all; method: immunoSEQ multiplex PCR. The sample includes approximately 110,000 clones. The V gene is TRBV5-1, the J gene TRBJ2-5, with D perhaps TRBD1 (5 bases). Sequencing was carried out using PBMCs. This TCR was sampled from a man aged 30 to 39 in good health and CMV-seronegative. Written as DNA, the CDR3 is TGCGCCAGCAGGCCAGGGTACCAAGAGACCCAGTACTTC. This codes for CASRPGYQETQYF.